This T cell receptor beta chain derives from a study of T cell repertoires in cytomegalovirus infection. Study at large: Use of recently identified HLA-C-restricted and well-studied HLA-B-restricted CMV epitopes was part of the study. Study outcomes and limitations: Carriers of CMV plus the relevant HLA were identified by cumulative public TCR beta family frequency.

TCRdb called the reads again in MiXCR, with one record for every CDR3 protein. The data show over 100,000 distinct CDR3 sequences, about 30% seen once. This clonotype occurred many times. Its specificity is not known. From germline, CDR1 is SGHVS and CDR2 FQNEAQ. The V and J ends lost 1 base and 3 bases, in that order; junction bases with no gene match: 7. This CDR3 spans 17 amino acids. The receptor was derived from a human donor in good health (CMV status not recorded). Some clones in this sample may be carry-over from other donors' samples. The chain is built from TRBV7-8 and TRBJ2-1; 9 nucleotides line up with TRBD2. The material was CD8+ T cells from cultured PBMCs, obtained from culture after CMV antigen stimulation. CDR3 nucleotides: TGTGCCAGCAGCTTAGAGATAGCGGGGGCCATCTACAATGAGCAGTTCTTC. It encodes CASSLEIAGAIYNEQFF.